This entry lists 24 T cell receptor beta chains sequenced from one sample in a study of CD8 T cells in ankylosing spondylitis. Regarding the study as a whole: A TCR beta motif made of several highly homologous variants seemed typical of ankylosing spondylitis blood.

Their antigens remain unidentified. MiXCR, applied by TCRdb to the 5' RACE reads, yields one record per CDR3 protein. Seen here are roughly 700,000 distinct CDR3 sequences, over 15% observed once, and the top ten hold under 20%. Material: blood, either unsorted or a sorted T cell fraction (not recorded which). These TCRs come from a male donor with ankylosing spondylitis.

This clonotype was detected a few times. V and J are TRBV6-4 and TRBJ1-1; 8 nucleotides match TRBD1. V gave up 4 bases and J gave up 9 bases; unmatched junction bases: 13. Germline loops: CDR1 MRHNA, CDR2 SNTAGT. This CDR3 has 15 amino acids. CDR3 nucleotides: TGTGCCAGCAGTGCCAACCCCGGGACAGGCGACCAAGCTTTCTTT. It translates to CASSANPGTGDQAFF.

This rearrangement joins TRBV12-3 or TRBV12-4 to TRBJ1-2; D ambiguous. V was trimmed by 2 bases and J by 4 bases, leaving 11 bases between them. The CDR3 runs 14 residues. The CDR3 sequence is CASSLTELSYGYTF. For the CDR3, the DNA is TGTGCCAGCAGTTTAACGGAACTATCCTATGGCTACACCTTC.

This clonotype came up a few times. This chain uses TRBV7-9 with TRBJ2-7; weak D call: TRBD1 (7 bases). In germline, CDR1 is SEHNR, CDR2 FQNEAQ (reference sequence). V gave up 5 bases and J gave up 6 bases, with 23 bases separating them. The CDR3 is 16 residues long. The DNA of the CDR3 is TGTGCCAGCAGCGCTTATCAGGGGGGCTCCAATATCGAGCAGTACTTC. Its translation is CASSAYQGGSNIEQYF.

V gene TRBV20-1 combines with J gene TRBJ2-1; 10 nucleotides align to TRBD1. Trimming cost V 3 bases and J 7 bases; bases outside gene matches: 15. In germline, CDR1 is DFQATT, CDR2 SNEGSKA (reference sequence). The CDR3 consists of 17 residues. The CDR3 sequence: CSASPLSDRGPRNEQFF. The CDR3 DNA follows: TGCAGTGCTAGTCCCTTATCAGACAGGGGGCCTCGTAATGAGCAGTTCTTC.

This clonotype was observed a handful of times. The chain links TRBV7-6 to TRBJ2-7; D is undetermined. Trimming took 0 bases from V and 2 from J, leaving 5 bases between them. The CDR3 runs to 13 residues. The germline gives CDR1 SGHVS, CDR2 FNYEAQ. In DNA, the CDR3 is TGTGCCAGCAGCTTAGCGTTGGCCTACGAGCAGTACTTC. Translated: CASSLALAYEQYF.

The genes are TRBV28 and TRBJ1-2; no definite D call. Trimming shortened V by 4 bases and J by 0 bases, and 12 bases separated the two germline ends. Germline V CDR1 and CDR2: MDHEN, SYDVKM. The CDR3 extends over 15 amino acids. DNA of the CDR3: TGTGCCAGCAGTTACGCAGGCGGAGCTAACTATGGCTACACCTTC. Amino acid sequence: CASSYAGGANYGYTF.

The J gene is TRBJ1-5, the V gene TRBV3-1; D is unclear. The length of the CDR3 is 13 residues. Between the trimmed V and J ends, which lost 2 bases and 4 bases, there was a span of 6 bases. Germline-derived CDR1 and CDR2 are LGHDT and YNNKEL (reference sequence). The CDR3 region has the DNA TGTGCCAGCAGCCAATTTCTAAATCAGCCCCAGCATTTT. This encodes CASSQFLNQPQHF.

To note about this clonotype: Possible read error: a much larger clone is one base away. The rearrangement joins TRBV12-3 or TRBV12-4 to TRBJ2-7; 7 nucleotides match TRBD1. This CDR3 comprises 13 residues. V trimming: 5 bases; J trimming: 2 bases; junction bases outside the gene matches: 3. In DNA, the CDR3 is TGTGCCAGCAGTGGGGACAGCGCCTACGAGCAGTACTTC. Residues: CASSGDSAYEQYF.

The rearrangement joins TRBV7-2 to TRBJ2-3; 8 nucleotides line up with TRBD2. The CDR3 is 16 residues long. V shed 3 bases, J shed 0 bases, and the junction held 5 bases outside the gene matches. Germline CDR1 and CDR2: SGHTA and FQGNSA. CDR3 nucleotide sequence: TGTGCCAGCAGCTTTGTAGCGGGGCCTAGCACAGATACGCAGTATTTT. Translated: CASSFVAGPSTDTQYF.

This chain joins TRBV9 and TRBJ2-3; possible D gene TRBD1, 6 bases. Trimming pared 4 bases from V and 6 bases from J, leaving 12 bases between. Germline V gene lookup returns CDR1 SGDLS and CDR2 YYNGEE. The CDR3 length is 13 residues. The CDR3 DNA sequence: TGTGCCAGCAGCTCAGGGGTTCCGGATACGCAGTATTTT. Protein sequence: CASSSGVPDTQYF.

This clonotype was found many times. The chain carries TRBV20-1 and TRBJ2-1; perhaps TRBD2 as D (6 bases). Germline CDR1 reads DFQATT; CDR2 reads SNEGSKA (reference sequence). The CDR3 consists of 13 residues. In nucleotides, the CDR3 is TGCAGCGGGTCGCGGGACTCCTACAATGAGCAGTTCTTC. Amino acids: CSGSRDSYNEQFF.

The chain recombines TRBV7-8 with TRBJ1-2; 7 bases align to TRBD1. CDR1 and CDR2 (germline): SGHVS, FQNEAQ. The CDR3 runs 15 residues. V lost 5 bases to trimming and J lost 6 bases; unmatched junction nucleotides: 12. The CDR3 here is CASSNQQGKLDGYTF. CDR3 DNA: TGTGCCAGCAGCAACCAACAGGGGAAGTTGGATGGCTACACCTTC.

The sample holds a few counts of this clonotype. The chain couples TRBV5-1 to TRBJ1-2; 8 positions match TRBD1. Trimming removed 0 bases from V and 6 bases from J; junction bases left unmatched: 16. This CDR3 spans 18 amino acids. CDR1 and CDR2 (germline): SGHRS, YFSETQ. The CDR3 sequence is CASSLDSTYGTGENGYTF. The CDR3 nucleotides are TGCGCCAGCAGCTTGGATTCAACTTATGGGACAGGAGAGAATGGCTACACCTTC. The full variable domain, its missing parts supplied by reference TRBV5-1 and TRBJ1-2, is KAGVTQTPRYLIKTRGQQVTLSCSPISGHRSVSWYQQTPGQGLQFLFEYFSETQRNKGNFPGRFSGRQFSNSRSEMNVSTLELGDSALYLCASSLDSTYGTGENGYTFGSGTRLTVV.

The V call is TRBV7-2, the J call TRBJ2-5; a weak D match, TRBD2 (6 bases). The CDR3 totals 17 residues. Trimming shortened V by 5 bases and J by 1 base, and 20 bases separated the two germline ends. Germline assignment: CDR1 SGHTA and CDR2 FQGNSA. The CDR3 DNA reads TGTGCCAGCAGCCCCGGCAGCCTACTAGCTGGCCAAGAGACCCAGTACTTC. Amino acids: CASSPGSLLAGQETQYF.

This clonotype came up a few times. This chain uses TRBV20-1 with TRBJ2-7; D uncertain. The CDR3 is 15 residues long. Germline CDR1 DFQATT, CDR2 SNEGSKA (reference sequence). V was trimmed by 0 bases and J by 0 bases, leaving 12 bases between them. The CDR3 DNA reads TGCAGTGCTAGAGATTTCCCTGGCGGCTCCTACGAGCAGTACTTC. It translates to CSARDFPGGSYEQYF.

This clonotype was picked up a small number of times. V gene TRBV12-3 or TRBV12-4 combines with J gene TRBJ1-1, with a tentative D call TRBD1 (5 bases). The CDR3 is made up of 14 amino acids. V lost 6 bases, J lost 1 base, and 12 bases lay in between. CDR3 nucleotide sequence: TGTGCCAGCAGACCACGCGACAGGAACACTGAAGCTTTCTTT. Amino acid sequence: CASRPRDRNTEAFF.

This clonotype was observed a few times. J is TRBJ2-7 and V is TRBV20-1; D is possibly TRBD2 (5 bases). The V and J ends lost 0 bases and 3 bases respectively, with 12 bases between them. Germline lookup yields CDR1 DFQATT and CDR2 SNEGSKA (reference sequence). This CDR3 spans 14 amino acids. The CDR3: CSARDSDLYYEQYF. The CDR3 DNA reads TGCAGTGCTAGAGACTCGGACTTATACTACGAGCAGTACTTC.

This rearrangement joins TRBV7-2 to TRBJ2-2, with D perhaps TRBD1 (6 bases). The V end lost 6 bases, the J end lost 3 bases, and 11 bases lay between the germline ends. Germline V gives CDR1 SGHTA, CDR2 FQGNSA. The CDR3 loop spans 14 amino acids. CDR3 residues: CASRSAGDTGELFF. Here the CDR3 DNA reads TGTGCCAGCAGATCCGCAGGGGACACCGGGGAGCTGTTTTTT.

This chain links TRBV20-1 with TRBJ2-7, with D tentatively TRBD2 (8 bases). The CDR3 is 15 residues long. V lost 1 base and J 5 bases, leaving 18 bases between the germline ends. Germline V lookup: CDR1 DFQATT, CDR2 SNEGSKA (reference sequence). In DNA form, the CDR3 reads TGCAGTGCTAGAGCAAACAGGGGCGGGGGGAACGAGCAGTACTTC. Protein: CSARANRGGGNEQYF.

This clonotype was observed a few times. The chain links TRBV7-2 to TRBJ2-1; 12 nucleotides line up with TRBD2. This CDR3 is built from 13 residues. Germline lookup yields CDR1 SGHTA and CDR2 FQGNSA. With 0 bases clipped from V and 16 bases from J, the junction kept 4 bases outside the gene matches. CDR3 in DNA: TGTGCCAGCAGCTTAGCTGCGACTAGCGGGAGTTTCTTC. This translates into CASSLAATSGSFF.

The CDR3 is CASSREDRDYEQYF. The CDR3, as DNA: TGTGCCAGCAGCAGAGAGGACAGAGACTACGAGCAGTACTTC. The chain employs TRBV7-8 and TRBJ2-7, with D perhaps TRBD1 (6 bases). CDR1 and CDR2 from the germline V gene are SGHVS and FQNEAQ. The germline V and J ends were trimmed by 5 bases and 3 bases, with 14 bases remaining between them. The CDR3 is 14 amino acids.

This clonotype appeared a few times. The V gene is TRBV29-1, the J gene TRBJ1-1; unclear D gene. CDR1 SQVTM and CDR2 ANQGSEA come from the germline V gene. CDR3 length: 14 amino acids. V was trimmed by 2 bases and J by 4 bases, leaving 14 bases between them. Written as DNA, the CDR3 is TGCAGCGTTGAACTGCGCTCCCAGAGCACTGAAGCTTTCTTT. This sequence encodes CSVELRSQSTEAFF. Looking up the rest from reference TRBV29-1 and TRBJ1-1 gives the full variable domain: SAVISQKPSRDICQRGTSLTIQCQVDSQVTMMFWYRQQPGQSLTLIATANQGSEATYESGFVIDKFPISRPNLTFSTLTVSNMSPEDSSIYLCSVELRSQSTEAFFGQGTRLTVV.

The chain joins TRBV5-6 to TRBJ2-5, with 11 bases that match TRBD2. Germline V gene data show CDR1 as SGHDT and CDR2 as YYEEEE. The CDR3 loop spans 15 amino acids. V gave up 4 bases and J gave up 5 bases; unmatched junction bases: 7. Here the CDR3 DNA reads TGTGCCAGCAGCCCCTTGGGACTAGCGGATGAGACCCAGTACTTC. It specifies CASSPLGLADETQYF.

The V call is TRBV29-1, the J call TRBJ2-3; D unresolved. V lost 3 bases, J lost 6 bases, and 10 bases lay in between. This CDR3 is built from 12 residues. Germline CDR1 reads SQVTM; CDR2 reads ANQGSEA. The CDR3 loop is CSVDDLGDTQYF. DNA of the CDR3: TGCAGCGTTGACGACTTGGGGGATACGCAGTATTTT.